This T cell receptor beta chain was recorded in a study of T cell responses to AZD1222 COVID-19 vaccine. The study's findings and limits: None of the repertoires were sampled until the peak T cell response had passed. Spike-wide coverage was observed for vaccine-associated CD4 TCRs, with dominant responses at 160-218 and 743-854. Clonal diversity was possibly underestimated, and white British individuals and females predominated among donors. Baseline seropositivity occurred in only six AZD1222 recipients.

Remarks on this clone: Its antigen is still unknown.

The CDR3 is 15 amino acids. After removal of 1 base from V and 5 bases from J, the junction contained 8 bases not matched to a gene. Germline V gene sequence: CDR1 KGHSH, CDR2 LQKENI. Data came from immunoSEQ multiplex PCR; TCRdb stores just in-frame clones and leaves some out. The data show 140,000 or so clones, around 88% seen once. The specimen comprised peripheral blood, sampled on day 0 of AZD1222 vaccination. The receptor comes from an adult in good health. V gene TRBV18 combines with J gene TRBJ2-7; 7 positions agree with TRBD2. CDR3 loop: CASSPLAGAGHEQYF. Written as DNA, the CDR3 is TGTGCCAGCTCACCACTGGCGGGAGCCGGCCACGAGCAGTACTTC.